This TCR beta chain was recovered during a study of blood T cell repertoires in COVID-19. On the study more broadly: Researchers got acute and convalescent COVID-19 samples from the United States, Italy and Spain.

The V gene end was trimmed by 6 bases and the J gene end by 4 bases; junction bases not matched to a gene: 5. The CDR3 has 14 amino acids. CDR1 is MRHNA, CDR2 SNTAGT, per germline. In the authors' methods: Counts of nucleated cells, estimated from reference gene primer amplification, were obtained. Some clones are missing from TCRdb's copy, which holds only in-frame ones; the method was immunoSEQ multiplex PCR. Clonal size and the V and J genes are those of that table, whereas D and trimming came from the DNA. The repertoire holds more than 200,000 clones, with 70% to 90% as singletons. J is TRBJ1-1 and V is TRBV6-4; 10 nucleotides agree with TRBD1. The sequencing sample was made of peripheral blood. This TCR was recovered from a man aged 25-40 years with active or convalescent COVID-19. CDR3 sequence (DNA): TGTGCCAGCAGGCCGGGACAGGGGTTCACTGAAGCTTTCTTT. Protein product: CASRPGQGFTEAFF.